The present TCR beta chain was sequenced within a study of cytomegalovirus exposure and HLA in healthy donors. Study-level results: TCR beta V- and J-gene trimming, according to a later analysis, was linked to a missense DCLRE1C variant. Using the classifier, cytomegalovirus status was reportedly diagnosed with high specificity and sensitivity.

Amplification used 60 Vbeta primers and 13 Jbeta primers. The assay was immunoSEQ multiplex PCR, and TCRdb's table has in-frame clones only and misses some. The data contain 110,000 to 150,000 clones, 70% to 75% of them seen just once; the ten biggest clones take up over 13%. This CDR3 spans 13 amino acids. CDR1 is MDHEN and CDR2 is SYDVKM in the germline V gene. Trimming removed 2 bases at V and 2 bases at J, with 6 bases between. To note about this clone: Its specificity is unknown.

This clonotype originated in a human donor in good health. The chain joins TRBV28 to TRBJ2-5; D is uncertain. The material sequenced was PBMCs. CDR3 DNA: TGTGCCAGCAGTTTAGTGACTCAAGAGACCCAGTACTTC. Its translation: CASSLVTQETQYF.